This T cell receptor beta chain was obtained from a study of shared clonotypes between healthy human individuals. About the research overall: CD8 memory received one plate per donor, CD8 naive two, CD4 memory three and CD4 naive three. Notes on the study in general: Enrolling few donors narrowed the genetic and exposure-history diversity that was represented.

Sequenced by immunoSEQ multiplex PCR; TCRdb stores in-frame clones only, minus some. The data hold about 340,000 clones, with more than 60% observed a single time. With regard to this clone: Its cognate antigen is unknown.

Each of the donors was a healthy adult who was HIV-negative and had not had a recent acute infection or vaccination. V lost 6 bases to trimming and J lost 3 bases, with 23 bases between them. The CDR3 covers 18 residues. From germline, CDR1 is KGHSH and CDR2 LQKENI. V usage is TRBV18 and J usage is TRBJ1-4; D is uncertain. The TCR sequence derives from a man aged 25-45 years in good health. Source material: memory CD4+ T cells sorted from blood. The subset: CD45RA-negative fraction. The CDR3 loop is CASSPATSSRRANEKLFF. The CDR3 bases are TGTGCCAGCTCTCCAGCAACTAGTAGCCGGCGGGCTAATGAAAAACTGTTTTTT.